Each of the 19 T cell receptor beta chains below was sequenced from the same sample in a study of blood T cell repertoires in COVID-19. Only in-frame clones appear in the TCRdb table, and some are missing; sequencing was by immunoSEQ multiplex PCR. The sample lists about 170,000 clones, approximately 86% occurring once. Sequencing used peripheral blood. All receptors derive from a woman of 80 years or more with COVID-19, enrolled during active disease.

The rearrangement links TRBV24-1 to TRBJ2-3; TRBD1 might be the D (5 bases). CDR3 length equals 15 residues. Germline assignment: CDR1 KGHDR and CDR2 SFDVKD. Trimming cost V 3 bases and J 5 bases, with 14 bases left between them. The CDR3 region is CATSDNKGIRDTQYF. The CDR3 DNA follows: TGTGCCACCAGTGATAATAAGGGGATCCGAGATACGCAGTATTTT.

The chain employs TRBV9 and TRBJ2-7; D is perhaps TRBD2 (6 bases). V was cut by 0 bases and J by 9 bases, with 13 bases left in between. This CDR3 comprises 13 residues. The germline gives CDR1 SGDLS, CDR2 YYNGEE. CDR3 protein: CASSVALGGSQYF. As DNA, the CDR3 is TGTGCCAGCAGCGTAGCTCTGGGAGGCTCGCAGTACTTC.

This clone has more than one count but fewer than ten. The chain has TRBV21-1 and TRBJ2-3; the table calls TRBD1, which could not be checked here. TRBV21-1 counts as a pseudogene. This CDR3 spans 17 amino acids. The CDR3 region is CASSEKRGTSRTDTQYF. CDR3 bases: TGTGCCAGCAGCGAAAAAAGGGGGACCTCTCGCACAGATACGCAGTATTTT.

This clone was seen a handful of times. The rearrangement links TRBV7-9 to TRBJ2-7; TRBD1 aligns across 7 bases. Trimming took 5 bases from V and 4 from J; bases not matched to a gene: 11. Germline-derived CDR1 and CDR2 are SEHNR and FQNEAQ (reference sequence). This CDR3 has 15 residues. The CDR3 DNA sequence: TGTGCCAGCAGCGCCCCCGGGACAGTCTTTTACGAGCAGTACTTC. It is translated as CASSAPGTVFYEQYF.

Here the CDR3 DNA reads TGTGCCAGCAGTGACCGGGACAAATTCACCGGGGAGCTGTTTTTT. Its protein is CASSDRDKFTGELFF. This chain connects TRBV25-1 to TRBJ2-2; possibly TRBD1 for D (6 bases). This CDR3 region has 15 residues. CDR1 and CDR2 from the germline V gene are MGHDK and SYGVNS. Trimming left V 3 bases short and J 4 bases short, with 12 bases between.

This clone has only a few counts. This sequence joins TRBV19 and TRBJ2-2; tentative D call: TRBD1 (7 bases). Trimming took 6 bases from V and 7 from J, leaving 15 bases between them. The CDR3 is made up of 14 amino acids. CDR1 LNHDA and CDR2 SQIVND come from the germline V gene (reference sequence). The CDR3 is CASRAGGFGGELFF. The CDR3 DNA is TGTGCCAGTAGGGCAGGGGGGTTTGGCGGGGAGCTGTTTTTT.

The genes are TRBV20-1 and TRBJ2-1, with D possibly being TRBD2 (6 bases). Trimming removed 3 bases at V and 3 bases at J, with 15 bases between. The CDR3 totals 15 residues. Germline lookup yields CDR1 DFQATT and CDR2 SNEGSKA (reference sequence). For the CDR3, the DNA is TGCAGTGCTAGTTTTAGCGGAGGGTTCTACAATGAGCAGTTCTTC. Translating it yields CSASFSGGFYNEQFF.

This chain connects TRBV7-9 to TRBJ1-3; D not certain. The CDR3 is 16 residues long. Trimming removed 1 base from V and 3 bases from J, with 13 bases in between. Germline CDR1 is SEHNR and CDR2 is FQNEAQ (reference sequence). The CDR3 DNA is TGTGCCAGCAGCTTAGGGAGAGGCATTGATGGAAACACCATATATTTT. The encoded protein is CASSLGRGIDGNTIYF.

The genes are TRBV19 and TRBJ1-1; TRBD1 agrees at 8 bases. The CDR3 runs 13 residues. Germline trimming cut 6 bases from V and 4 bases from J; bases unmatched to any gene: 4. CDR1 is LNHDA and CDR2 is SQIVND in the germline V gene (reference sequence). CDR3 sequence reads: CASRSGGGTEAFF. Written as DNA, the CDR3 is TGTGCCAGTAGATCAGGGGGCGGCACTGAAGCTTTCTTT.

This chain links TRBV19 with TRBJ1-1; D possibly corresponds to TRBD1 (5 bases). V was trimmed by 2 bases and J by 7 bases, leaving 8 bases between them. The CDR3 length is 12 residues. The germline V gene has CDR1 LNHDA and CDR2 SQIVND (reference sequence). CDR3 in amino acids: CASSIHGGEAFF. CDR3 sequence (DNA): TGTGCCAGTAGTATACACGGGGGTGAAGCTTTCTTT.

The rearrangement links TRBV4-2 to TRBJ2-1; TRBD2 agrees at 16 bases. This CDR3 has 18 amino acids. With V trimmed by 3 bases and J by 2 bases, 4 bases remained unmatched. Germline CDR1 reads LGHNA; CDR2 reads YNFKEQ. The CDR3, as DNA: TGTGCCAGCAGCCACCTGGGGACTAGCGGGGGGGCCTACAATGAGCAGTTCTTC. Protein product: CASSHLGTSGGAYNEQFF.

V and J are TRBV5-4 and TRBJ2-3, with 10 bases identical to TRBD2. V lost 4 bases to trimming and J lost 5 bases; unmatched junction nucleotides: 10. The CDR3 contains 16 residues. Germline CDR1 and CDR2: SGHNT and YYREEE (reference sequence). CDR3 nucleotide sequence: TGTGCCAGCAGCCCGGGAGCTAGCGGGAGAGTAGATACGCAGTATTTT. Its protein is CASSPGASGRVDTQYF.

The chain has TRBV5-1 and TRBJ1-4, with 7 bases that match TRBD1. CDR1 and CDR2 from the germline V gene are SGHRS and YFSETQ. After removal of 2 bases from V and 6 bases from J, the junction contained 7 bases not matched to a gene. The CDR3 has 15 amino acids. The CDR3 DNA sequence: TGCGCCAGCAGCTTCGACGGGACAGCTGATGAAAAACTGTTTTTT. This sequence encodes CASSFDGTADEKLFF.

The CDR3 DNA reads TGTGCCAGCAGCGTAGGGGGGACACAGTACGAGCAGTACTTC. Translation: CASSVGGTQYEQYF. V is TRBV9 and J is TRBJ2-7, with D possibly matching TRBD1 (6 bases). The CDR3 spans 14 residues. Looked up from germline, CDR1 is SGDLS and CDR2 is YYNGEE. The V gene lost 0 bases and the J gene lost 4 bases, with 11 bases spanning the gap.

This chain connects TRBV18 to TRBJ2-3; 15 positions agree with TRBD2. This CDR3 is built from 19 residues. Trimming at V came to 4 bases and at J to 5 bases, leaving 13 bases not matched to a gene. Per the germline V gene, CDR1 is KGHSH and CDR2 is LQKENI. CDR3 nucleotides: TGTGCCAGCTCACGGACTTTAGGACTAGCGGGGGGGCCGGAAGATACGCAGTATTTT. Translation gives CASSRTLGLAGGPEDTQYF. Looking up the rest from reference TRBV18 and TRBJ2-3 gives the full variable domain: NAGVMQNPRHLVRRRGQEARLRCSPMKGHSHVYWYRQLPEEGLKFMVYLQKENIIDESGMPKERFSAEFPKEGPSILRIQQVVRGDSAAYFCASSRTLGLAGGPEDTQYFGPGTRLTVL.

The CDR3: CASDFSGQETQYF. The CDR3 bases are TGTGCCAGCGACTTTAGCGGTCAAGAGACCCAGTACTTC. V is TRBV5-8 and J is TRBJ2-5, with D possibly being TRBD2 (6 bases). Per germline, CDR1 SGHTS and CDR2 YDEGEE. The V end was cut by 7 bases, the J end by 2 bases, with 12 bases between. The CDR3 runs 13 residues.

The chain links TRBV19 to TRBJ1-5; D remains ambiguous. Germline values: CDR1 LNHDA, CDR2 SQIVND (reference sequence). Trimming pared 5 bases from V and 9 bases from J, leaving 20 bases between. The CDR3 is made up of 15 amino acids. The CDR3 loop is CASSLPGRTRSPQHF. CDR3 sequence (DNA): TGTGCCAGTAGTCTACCGGGAAGGACCCGATCGCCCCAGCATTTT.

The CDR3 region is CASSQDRRVTKNIQYF. DNA of the CDR3: TGTGCCAGCAGCCAGGATCGGAGGGTCACCAAAAACATTCAGTACTTC. V and J are TRBV7-2 and TRBJ2-4; D perhaps matches TRBD2 (6 bases). This CDR3 contains 16 residues. Trimming shortened V by 5 bases and J by 2 bases, and 16 bases separated the two germline ends. Germline V gene data show CDR1 as SGHTA and CDR2 as FQGNSA.

The CDR3 reads CASRNTVTNTGELFF. The CDR3 region has the DNA TGTGCCAGCAGAAACACCGTGACGAACACCGGGGAGCTGTTTTTT. The chain carries TRBV6-5 and TRBJ2-2, with D uncertain. The CDR3 extends over 15 amino acids. Trimming shortened V by 6 bases and J by 0 bases, and 11 bases separated the two germline ends. Germline-derived CDR1 and CDR2 are MNHEY and SVGAGI.